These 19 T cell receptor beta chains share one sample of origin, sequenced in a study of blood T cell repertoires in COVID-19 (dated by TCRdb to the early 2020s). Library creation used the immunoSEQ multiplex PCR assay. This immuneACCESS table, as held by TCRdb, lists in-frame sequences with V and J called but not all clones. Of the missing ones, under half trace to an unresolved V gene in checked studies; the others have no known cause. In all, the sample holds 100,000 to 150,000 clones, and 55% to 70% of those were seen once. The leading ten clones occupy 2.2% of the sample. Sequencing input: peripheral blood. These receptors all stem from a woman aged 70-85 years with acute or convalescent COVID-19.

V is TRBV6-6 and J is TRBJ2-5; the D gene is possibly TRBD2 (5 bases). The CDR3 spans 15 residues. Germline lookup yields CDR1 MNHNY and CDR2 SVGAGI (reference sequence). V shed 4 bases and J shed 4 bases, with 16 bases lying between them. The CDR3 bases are TGTGCCAGCAGTTCCTCAAGAGGGCCGGGAGAGACCCAGTACTTC. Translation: CASSSSRGPGETQYF.

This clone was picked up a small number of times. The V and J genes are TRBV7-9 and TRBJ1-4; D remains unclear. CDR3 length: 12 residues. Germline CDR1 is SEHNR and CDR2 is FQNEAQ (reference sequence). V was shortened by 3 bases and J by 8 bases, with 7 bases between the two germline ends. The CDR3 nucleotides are TGTGCCAGCAGCTTTTTCGGGGAAAAACTGTTTTTT. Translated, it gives CASSFFGEKLFF.

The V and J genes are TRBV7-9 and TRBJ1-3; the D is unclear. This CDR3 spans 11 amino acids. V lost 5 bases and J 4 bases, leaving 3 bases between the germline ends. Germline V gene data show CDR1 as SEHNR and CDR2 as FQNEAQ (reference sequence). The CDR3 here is CASSPGNTIYF. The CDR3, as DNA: TGTGCCAGCAGCCCAGGAAACACCATATATTTT.

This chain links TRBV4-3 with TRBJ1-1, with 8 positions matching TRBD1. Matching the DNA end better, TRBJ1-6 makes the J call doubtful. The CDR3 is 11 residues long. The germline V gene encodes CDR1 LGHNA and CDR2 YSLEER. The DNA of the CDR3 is TGCGCCAGCCGTGGACAGGGAAGCCTCCACTTT. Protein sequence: CASRGQGSLHF.

CDR3 coding DNA: TGTGCCAGTAGTATAACAGGGGTTAACTATGGCTACACCTTC. Amino acid sequence: CASSITGVNYGYTF. The chain employs TRBV19 and TRBJ1-2; 7 bases are a match to TRBD1. Germline V gives CDR1 LNHDA, CDR2 SQIVND (reference sequence). V gave up 2 bases and J gave up 1 base; unmatched junction bases: 1. The length of the CDR3 is 14 residues.

The CDR3 loop reads CASSQDVGDSYNEQFF. Written as DNA, the CDR3 is TGCGCCAGCAGCCAAGATGTGGGAGACTCCTACAATGAGCAGTTCTTC. The V gene is TRBV4-3, the J gene TRBJ2-1; D perhaps matches TRBD2 (5 bases). V was cut by 0 bases and J by 0 bases, with 9 bases left in between. The germline gives CDR1 LGHNA, CDR2 YSLEER. This CDR3 is built from 16 residues.

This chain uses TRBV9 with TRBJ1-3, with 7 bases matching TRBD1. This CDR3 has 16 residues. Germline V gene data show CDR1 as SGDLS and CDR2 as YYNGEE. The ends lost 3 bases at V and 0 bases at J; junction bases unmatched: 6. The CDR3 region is CASSAGQVNSGNTIYF. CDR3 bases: TGTGCCAGCAGCGCCGGACAGGTCAACTCTGGAAACACCATATATTTT.

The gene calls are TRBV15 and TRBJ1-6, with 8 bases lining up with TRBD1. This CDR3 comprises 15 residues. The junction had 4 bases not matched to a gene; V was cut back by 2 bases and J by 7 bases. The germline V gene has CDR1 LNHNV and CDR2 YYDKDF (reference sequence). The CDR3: CATSRRTGQNSPLHF. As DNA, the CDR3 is TGTGCCACCAGCAGAAGGACAGGGCAGAATTCACCCCTCCACTTT. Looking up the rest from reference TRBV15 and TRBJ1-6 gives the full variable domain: DAMVIQNPRYQVTQFGKPVTLSCSQTLNHNVMYWYQQKSSQAPKLLFHYYDKDFNNEADTPDNFQSRRPNTSFCFLDIRSPGLGDTAMYLCATSRRTGQNSPLHFGNGTRLTVT.

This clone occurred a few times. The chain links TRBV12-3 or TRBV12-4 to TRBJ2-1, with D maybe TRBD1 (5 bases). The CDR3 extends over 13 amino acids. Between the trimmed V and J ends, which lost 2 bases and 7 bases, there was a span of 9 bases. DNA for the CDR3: TGTGCCAGCAGTTTAAACAGGTGGAATGAGCAGTTCTTC. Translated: CASSLNRWNEQFF.

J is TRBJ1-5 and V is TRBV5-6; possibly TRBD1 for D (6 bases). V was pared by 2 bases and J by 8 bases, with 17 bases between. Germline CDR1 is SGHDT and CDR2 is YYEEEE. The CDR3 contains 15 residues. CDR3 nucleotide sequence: TGTGCCAGCAGCTTAGGGGGAGGGGGGACGAAGCCCCAGCATTTT. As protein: CASSLGGGGTKPQHF.

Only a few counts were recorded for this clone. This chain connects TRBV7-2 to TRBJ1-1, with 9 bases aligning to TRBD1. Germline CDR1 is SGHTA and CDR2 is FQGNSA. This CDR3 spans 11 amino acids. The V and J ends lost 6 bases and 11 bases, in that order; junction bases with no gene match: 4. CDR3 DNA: TGTGCCAGCAGACAGACAGGGGGTGCTTTCTTT. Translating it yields CASRQTGGAFF. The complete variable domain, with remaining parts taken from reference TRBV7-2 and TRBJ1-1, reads GAGVSQSPSNKVTEKGKDVELRCDPISGHTALYWYRQSLGQGLEFLIYFQGNSAPDKSGLPSDRFSAERTGGSVSTLTIQRTQQEDSAVYLCASRQTGGAFFGQGTRLTVV.

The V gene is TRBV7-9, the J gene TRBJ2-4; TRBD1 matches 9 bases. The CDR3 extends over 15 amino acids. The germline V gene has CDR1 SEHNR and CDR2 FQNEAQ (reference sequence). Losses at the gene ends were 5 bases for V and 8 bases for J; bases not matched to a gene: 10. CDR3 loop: CASSPFTGGADIQYF. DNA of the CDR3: TGTGCCAGCAGCCCATTTACAGGGGGCGCCGACATTCAGTACTTC.

The DNA for the CDR3 is TGCGCCAGCAGCTTAACGGGGAAGACTAACTATGGCTACACCTTC. Amino acid sequence: CASSLTGKTNYGYTF. The genes are TRBV5-1 and TRBJ1-2, with no clear D. The V end lost 2 bases, the J end lost 0 bases, and 11 bases lay between the germline ends. Germline V gives CDR1 SGHRS, CDR2 YFSETQ. The CDR3 runs to 15 residues.

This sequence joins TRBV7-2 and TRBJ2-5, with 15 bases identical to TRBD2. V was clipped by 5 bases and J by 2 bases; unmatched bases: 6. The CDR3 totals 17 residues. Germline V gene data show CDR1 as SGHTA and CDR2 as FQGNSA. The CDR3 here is CASSLQGLAGGQETQYF. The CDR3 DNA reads TGTGCCAGCAGCCTCCAGGGACTAGCGGGGGGACAAGAGACCCAGTACTTC.

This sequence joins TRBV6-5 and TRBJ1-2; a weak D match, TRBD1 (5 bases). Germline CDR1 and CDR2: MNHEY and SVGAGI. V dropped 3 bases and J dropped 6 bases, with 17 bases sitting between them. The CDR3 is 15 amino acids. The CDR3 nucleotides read TGTGCCAGCAGTTATTTATTCGGTCAGGGTGATGGCTACACCTTC. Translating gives CASSYLFGQGDGYTF.

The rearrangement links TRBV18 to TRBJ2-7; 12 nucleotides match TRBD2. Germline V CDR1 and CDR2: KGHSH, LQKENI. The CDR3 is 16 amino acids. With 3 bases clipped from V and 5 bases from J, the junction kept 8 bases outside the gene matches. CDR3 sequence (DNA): TGTGCCAGCTCACCTCCTCAGACTAGCGGGAGAAACGAGCAGTACTTC. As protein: CASSPPQTSGRNEQYF.

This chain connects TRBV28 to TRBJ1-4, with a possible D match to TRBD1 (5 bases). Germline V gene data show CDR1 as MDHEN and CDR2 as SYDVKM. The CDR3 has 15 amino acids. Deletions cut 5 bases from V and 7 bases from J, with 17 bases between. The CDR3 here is CASSADGAAGEKLFF. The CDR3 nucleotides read TGTGCCAGCAGTGCGGACGGGGCAGCGGGTGAAAAACTGTTTTTT.

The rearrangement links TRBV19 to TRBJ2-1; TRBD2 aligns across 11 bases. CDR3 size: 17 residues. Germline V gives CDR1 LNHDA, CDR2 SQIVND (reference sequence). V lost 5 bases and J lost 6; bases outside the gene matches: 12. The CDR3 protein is CASSPRGSGRAANEQFF. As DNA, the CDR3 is TGTGCCAGTAGTCCCCGGGGTAGCGGGAGGGCGGCCAATGAGCAGTTCTTC. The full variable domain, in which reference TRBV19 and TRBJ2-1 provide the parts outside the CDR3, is DGGITQSPKYLFRKEGQNVTLSCEQNLNHDAMYWYRQDPGQGLRLIYYSQIVNDFQKGDIAEGYSVSREKKESFPLTVTSAQKNPTAFYLCASSPRGSGRAANEQFFGPGTRLTVL.

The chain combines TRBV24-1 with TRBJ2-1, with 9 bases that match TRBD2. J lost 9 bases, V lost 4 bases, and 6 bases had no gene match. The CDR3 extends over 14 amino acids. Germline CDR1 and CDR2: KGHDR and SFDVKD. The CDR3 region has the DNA TGTGCCACCAGTGACCCGGGACTAGCAAGTGAGCAGTTCTTC. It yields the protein CATSDPGLASEQFF.